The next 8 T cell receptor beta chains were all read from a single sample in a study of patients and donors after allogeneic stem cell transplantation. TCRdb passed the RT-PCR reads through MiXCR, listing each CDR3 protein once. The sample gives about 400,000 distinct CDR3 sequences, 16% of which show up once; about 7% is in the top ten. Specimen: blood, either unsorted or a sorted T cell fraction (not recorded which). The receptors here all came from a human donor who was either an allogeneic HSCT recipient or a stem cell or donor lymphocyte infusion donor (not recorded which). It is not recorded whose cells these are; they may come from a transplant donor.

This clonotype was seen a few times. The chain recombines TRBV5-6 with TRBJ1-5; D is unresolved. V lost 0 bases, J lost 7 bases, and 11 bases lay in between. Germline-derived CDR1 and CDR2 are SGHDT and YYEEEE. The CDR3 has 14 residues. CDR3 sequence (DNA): TGTGCCAGCAGCTTGGATGGGAGGTACCAGCCCCAGCATTTT. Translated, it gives CASSLDGRYQPQHF.

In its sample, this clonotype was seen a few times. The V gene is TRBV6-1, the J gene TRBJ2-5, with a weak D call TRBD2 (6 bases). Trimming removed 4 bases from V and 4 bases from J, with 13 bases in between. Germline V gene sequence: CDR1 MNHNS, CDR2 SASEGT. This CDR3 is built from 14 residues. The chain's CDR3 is CASSATLGGETQYF. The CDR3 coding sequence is TGTGCCAGCAGTGCAACACTGGGGGGAGAGACCCAGTACTTC.

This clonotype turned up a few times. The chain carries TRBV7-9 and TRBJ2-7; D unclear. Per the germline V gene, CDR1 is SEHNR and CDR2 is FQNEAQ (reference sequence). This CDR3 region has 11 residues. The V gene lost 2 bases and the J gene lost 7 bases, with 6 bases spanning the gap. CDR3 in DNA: TGTGCCAGCAGCTTAATCGGGGAGCAGTACTTC. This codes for CASSLIGEQYF.

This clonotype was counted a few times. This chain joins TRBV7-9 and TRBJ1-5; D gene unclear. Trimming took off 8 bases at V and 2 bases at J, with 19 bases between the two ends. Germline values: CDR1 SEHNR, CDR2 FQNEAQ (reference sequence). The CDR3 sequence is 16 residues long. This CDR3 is CASATSWGFGNQPQHF. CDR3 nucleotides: TGTGCCAGCGCGACCTCATGGGGTTTTGGCAATCAGCCCCAGCATTTT.

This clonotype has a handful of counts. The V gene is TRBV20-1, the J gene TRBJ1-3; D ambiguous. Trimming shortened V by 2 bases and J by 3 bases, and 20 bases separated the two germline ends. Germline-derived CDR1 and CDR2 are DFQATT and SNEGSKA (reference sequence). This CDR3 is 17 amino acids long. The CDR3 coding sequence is TGCAGTGCTAGACCTAATGGCGGATCTCCCTATGGAAACACCATATATTTT. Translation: CSARPNGGSPYGNTIYF.

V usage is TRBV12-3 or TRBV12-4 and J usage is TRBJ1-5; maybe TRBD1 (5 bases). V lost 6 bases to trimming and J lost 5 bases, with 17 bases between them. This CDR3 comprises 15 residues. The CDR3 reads CASSPDGGIYQPQHF. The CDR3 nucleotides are TGTGCCAGCAGCCCCGACGGGGGGATTTATCAGCCCCAGCATTTT.

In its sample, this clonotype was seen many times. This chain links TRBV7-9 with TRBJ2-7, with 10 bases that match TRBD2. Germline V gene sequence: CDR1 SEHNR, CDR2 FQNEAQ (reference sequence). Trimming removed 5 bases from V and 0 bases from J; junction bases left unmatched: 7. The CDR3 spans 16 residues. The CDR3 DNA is TGTGCCAGCAGCCCCCGACTAGCGGGCTTCTCCTACGAGCAGTACTTC. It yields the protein CASSPRLAGFSYEQYF. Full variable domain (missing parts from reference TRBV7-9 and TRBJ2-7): DTGVSQNPRHKITKRGQNVTFRCDPISEHNRLYWYRQTLGQGPEFLTYFQNEAQLEKSRLLSDRFSAERPKGSFSTLEIQRTEQGDSAMYLCASSPRLAGFSYEQYFGPGTRLTVT.

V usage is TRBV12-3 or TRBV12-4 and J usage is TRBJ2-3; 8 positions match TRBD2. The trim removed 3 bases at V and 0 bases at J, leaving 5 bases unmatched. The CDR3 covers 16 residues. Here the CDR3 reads CASSFSGGRSTDTQYF. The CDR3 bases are TGTGCCAGCAGTTTCAGCGGCGGGAGGAGCACAGATACGCAGTATTTT.